A selection of T cell receptor beta chains follows, all from one sample in a study of shared clonotypes between healthy human individuals. Clones were read by immunoSEQ multiplex PCR, and TCRdb kept only the in-frame ones, dropping some. The table shows nearly 2 million clones, with less than 95% occurring only once. Sequenced material: naive CD8+ T cells sorted from blood. Every receptor here comes from a man younger than 30 in good health. Both conserved end residues are part of each CDR3. Each record gives: clone size, D gene, V gene, J gene, CDR3 length, CDR3 protein, CDR3 DNA. The D gene is left open where the match is weak. Clone size appears in some rows only: once, few, many, or a class for an expanded clone.

clone size: .; D gene: .; V gene: TRBV4-1; J gene: TRBJ2-7; CDR3 length: 15; CDR3 protein: CASSHRETGPYEQYF; CDR3 DNA: TGCGCCAGCAGCCACCGGGAAACAGGGCCCTACGAGCAGTACTTC
clone size: .; D gene: .; V gene: TRBV28; J gene: TRBJ1-1; CDR3 length: 13; CDR3 protein: CASSLGLTYRAFF; CDR3 DNA: TGTGCCAGCAGTTTAGGCCTCACCTATAGGGCTTTCTTT
clone size: .; D gene: .; V gene: TRBV27; J gene: TRBJ1-4; CDR3 length: 14; CDR3 protein: CASSAPGGDEKLFF; CDR3 DNA: TGTGCCAGCAGTGCGCCTGGGGGCGATGAAAAACTGTTTTTT
clone size: .; D gene: .; V gene: TRBV6-6; J gene: TRBJ2-1; CDR3 length: 14; CDR3 protein: CASSYYASADEQFF; CDR3 DNA: TGTGCCAGCAGTTACTACGCTAGCGCCGATGAGCAGTTCTTC
clone size: .; D gene: .; V gene: TRBV30; J gene: TRBJ1-2; CDR3 length: 16; CDR3 protein: CAWSENLRVGDYGYTF; CDR3 DNA: TGCGCCTGGAGTGAGAATCTAAGGGTTGGTGACTATGGCTACACCTTC
clone size: few; D gene: .; V gene: TRBV13; J gene: TRBJ2-7; CDR3 length: 11; CDR3 protein: CASSSIGEQYF; CDR3 DNA: TGTGCCAGCAGCTCGATAGGCGAGCAGTACTTC
clone size: .; D gene: .; V gene: TRBV7-9; J gene: TRBJ1-2; CDR3 length: 16; CDR3 protein: CASSLGLERGNYGYTF; CDR3 DNA: TGTGCCAGCAGCTTAGGTCTCGAGAGAGGGAACTATGGCTACACCTTC
clone size: .; D gene: .; V gene: TRBV30; J gene: TRBJ2-7; CDR3 length: 14; CDR3 protein: CAWTEDPLLNEQYF; CDR3 DNA: TGTGCCTGGACGGAGGACCCCTTGTTGAACGAGCAGTACTTC
clone size: .; D gene: TRBD2; V gene: TRBV6-5; J gene: TRBJ2-3; CDR3 length: 14; CDR3 protein: CASSTTSEADTQYF; CDR3 DNA: TGTGCCAGCAGCACGACTAGCGAGGCAGATACGCAGTATTTT
clone size: .; D gene: .; V gene: TRBV18; J gene: TRBJ2-3; CDR3 length: 17; CDR3 protein: CASSPRFGTNSEDTQYF; CDR3 DNA: TGTGCCAGCTCACCACGCTTCGGGACCAACTCGGAGGATACGCAGTATTTT
clone size: .; D gene: .; V gene: TRBV9; J gene: TRBJ2-2; CDR3 length: 14; CDR3 protein: CASRSVINTGELFF; CDR3 DNA: TGTGCCAGCAGATCGGTGATAAACACCGGGGAGCTGTTTTTT
clone size: .; D gene: TRBD1; V gene: TRBV5-5; J gene: TRBJ2-7; CDR3 length: 15; CDR3 protein: CASSQPDRGSYEQYF; CDR3 DNA: TGTGCCAGCAGCCAGCCGGACAGGGGTTCCTACGAGCAGTACTTC
clone size: .; D gene: TRBD1; V gene: TRBV7-9; J gene: TRBJ1-2; CDR3 length: 18; CDR3 protein: CASSLGAGTGDPHYGYTF; CDR3 DNA: TGTGCCAGCAGCTTAGGCGCGGGGACAGGGGATCCGCATTATGGCTACACCTTC
clone size: .; D gene: TRBD2; V gene: TRBV11-2; J gene: TRBJ2-7; CDR3 length: 15; CDR3 protein: CASSLGLADTYEQYF; CDR3 DNA: TGTGCCAGCAGCTTAGGACTAGCGGATACCTACGAGCAGTACTTC
clone size: .; D gene: .; V gene: TRBV9; J gene: TRBJ1-2; CDR3 length: 15; CDR3 protein: CASSPHRDSHYGYTF; CDR3 DNA: TGTGCCAGCAGCCCGCACAGGGATTCCCACTATGGCTACACCTTC
clone size: .; D gene: TRBD1; V gene: TRBV4-1; J gene: TRBJ2-3; CDR3 length: 16; CDR3 protein: CASSQPGTGATDTQYF; CDR3 DNA: TGCGCCAGCAGCCAACCCGGGACAGGGGCCACAGATACGCAGTATTTT
clone size: .; D gene: .; V gene: TRBV4-3; J gene: TRBJ2-3; CDR3 length: 20; CDR3 protein: CASSQDLALGSLIEADTQYF; CDR3 DNA: TGCGCCAGCAGCCAAGACCTCGCGCTGGGGAGCCTCATAGAAGCAGATACGCAGTATTTT
clone size: .; D gene: TRBD1; V gene: TRBV28; J gene: TRBJ1-2; CDR3 length: 14; CDR3 protein: CASSQIQGLKGYTF; CDR3 DNA: TGTGCCAGCAGTCAAATACAGGGGTTGAAGGGCTACACCTTC
clone size: .; D gene: TRBD1; V gene: TRBV10-1; J gene: TRBJ2-1; CDR3 length: 15; CDR3 protein: CASSDTGTGKNEQFF; CDR3 DNA: TGCGCCAGCAGTGACACCGGGACAGGTAAAAATGAGCAGTTCTTC
clone size: .; D gene: TRBD2; V gene: TRBV6-1; J gene: TRBJ2-1; CDR3 length: 15; CDR3 protein: CASSEVTASGVEQFF; CDR3 DNA: TGTGCCAGCAGTGAAGTTACGGCTAGCGGAGTTGAGCAGTTCTTC
clone size: .; D gene: .; V gene: TRBV27; J gene: TRBJ2-7; CDR3 length: 16; CDR3 protein: CASRPPKGEVPYEQYF; CDR3 DNA: TGTGCCAGCAGACCCCCCAAGGGGGAGGTTCCCTACGAGCAGTACTTC
clone size: .; D gene: TRBD1; V gene: TRBV27; J gene: TRBJ1-2; CDR3 length: 16; CDR3 protein: CASSHLGQGRNYGYTF; CDR3 DNA: TGTGCCAGCAGTCACCTCGGACAGGGTAGGAACTATGGCTACACCTTC
clone size: .; D gene: TRBD1; V gene: TRBV6-5; J gene: TRBJ1-2; CDR3 length: 14; CDR3 protein: CASSYSEGAMGYTF; CDR3 DNA: TGTGCCAGCAGTTACTCAGAGGGGGCGATGGGCTACACCTTC
clone size: .; D gene: .; V gene: TRBV2; J gene: TRBJ2-1; CDR3 length: 14; CDR3 protein: CASIRSARDEEQFF; CDR3 DNA: TGTGCCAGCATAAGGAGCGCGCGGGACGAGGAGCAGTTCTTC